The clone carrying this T cell receptor beta chain has a count of ten or more. The antigen is unknown. The TCR beta cDNA libraries contained unique molecular identifiers. Out of roughly 0.85 to 11 million T cells, a few hundred thousand cDNA molecules were generated. Each CDR3 protein is one row after TCRdb ran MiXCR on the PCR reads. The table records a few hundred thousand distinct CDR3 sequences, just over 35% of them present only once. The sample originates from a study of post-analysis software for immune sequencing data. The germline V gene encodes CDR1 SNHLY and CDR2 FYNNEI. This CDR3 region has 10 residues. Trimming took off 6 bases at V and 6 bases at J, with 5 bases between the two ends. Regarding the study as a whole: Roughly five TRBV segments occurring more often in patients than controls included TRBV5-6, TRBV5-1 and TRBV20-1.

Material for sequencing was blood. V and J are TRBV2 and TRBJ1-2; D unclear. This TCR came from a girl aged 5 to 17 with multiple sclerosis. The CDR3 loop reads CASRGDGYTF. CDR3 nucleotides: TGTGCCAGCAGGGGCGATGGCTACACCTTC.